These 12 T cell receptor beta chains originate from one sample sequenced in a study of human T cells and chemical hapten exposure. TCRdb called the RACE reads again in MiXCR, with one record for every CDR3 protein. The table has 65,000 to 90,000 distinct CDR3 sequences, less than 8.5% seen once. Sample time point: patch test 2, 6 weeks after DPC sensitization. Treatment: therapeutic diphenylcyclopropenone sensitization with weekly scalp DPC. Sequencing used whole blood, obtained in connection with sensitization to the hapten diphenylcyclopropenone (DPC). The receptor source for this set is a woman aged 25-40 years with alopecia areata. Some clones in this sample may be carry-over from other donors' samples.

This clonotype was counted between two and nine times. The chain is built from TRBV19 and TRBJ2-1; 7 bases line up with TRBD1. The V and J ends lost 6 bases and 6 bases, in that order; junction bases with no gene match: 11. CDR1 is LNHDA and CDR2 is SQIVND in the germline V gene (reference sequence). The CDR3 loop spans 15 amino acids. CDR3 nucleotide sequence: TGTGCCAGTAGATTAACAGGGGATGTGGTCAATGAGCAGTTCTTC. Translated: CASRLTGDVVNEQFF.

In its sample, this clonotype was seen many times. This chain connects TRBV4-2 to TRBJ2-6, with D possibly being TRBD1 (5 bases). V shed 5 bases and J shed 2 bases, with 10 bases lying between them. This CDR3 region has 15 residues. Germline V lookup: CDR1 LGHNA, CDR2 YNFKEQ. CDR3 DNA: TGTGCCAGCAGCAAAGGGGTAGCTGGGGCCAACGTCCTGACTTTC. This codes for CASSKGVAGANVLTF.

This clonotype showed up many times. This rearrangement joins TRBV12-3 or TRBV12-4 to TRBJ1-2; the D gene is possibly TRBD1 (5 bases). The V end lost 6 bases, the J end lost 4 bases, and 12 bases lay between the germline ends. CDR3 length equals 13 residues. CDR3 DNA: TGTGCCAGCAGCTCGCAGGGTAGCTATGGCTACACCTTC. This sequence encodes CASSSQGSYGYTF.

This clonotype was picked up a small number of times. This rearrangement joins TRBV2 to TRBJ1-5; possibly TRBD1 for D (5 bases). Germline V CDR1 and CDR2: SNHLY, FYNNEI. Trimming removed 7 bases from V and 2 bases from J, with 15 bases in between. CDR3 length: 15 residues. As DNA, the CDR3 is TGTGCCAGCACCAGGGACGCCGGGGGCAATCAGCCCCAGCATTTT. Protein sequence: CASTRDAGGNQPQHF.

This clonotype was counted at least ten times. The V gene is TRBV18, the J gene TRBJ1-5; TRBD1 might be the D (5 bases). Germline V gene data show CDR1 as KGHSH and CDR2 as LQKENI. Trimming took 2 bases from V and 5 from J, leaving 16 bases between them. The CDR3 has 16 residues. CDR3: CASSPMGPRNDQPQHF. CDR3 DNA: TGTGCCAGCTCACCAATGGGGCCTCGAAACGATCAGCCCCAGCATTTT.

This clonotype was found many times. This chain joins TRBV20-1 and TRBJ2-6; 10 nucleotides align to TRBD1. CDR3 size: 17 residues. Trimming cost V 1 base and J 0 bases; bases outside gene matches: 3. The germline CDR1 and CDR2 sequences are DFQATT and SNEGSKA (reference sequence). The chain's CDR3 is CSARGDRGTSGANVLTF. CDR3 nucleotides: TGCAGTGCTAGAGGGGACAGGGGTACCTCTGGGGCCAACGTCCTGACTTTC.

This clonotype has ten or more counts. The V call is TRBV5-1, the J call TRBJ1-5; no clear D. CDR3 size: 15 residues. From germline, CDR1 is SGHRS and CDR2 YFSETQ. With 0 bases removed from V and 6 bases from J, the gap between germline ends came to 13 bases. CDR3 residues: CASSLAPEAGQPQHF. The CDR3, as DNA: TGCGCCAGCAGCTTGGCCCCGGAGGCGGGTCAGCCCCAGCATTTT.

This chain joins TRBV4-2 and TRBJ2-1; 9 nucleotides align to TRBD2. The V gene's germline CDR1 is LGHNA and CDR2 YNFKEQ. V lost 1 base and J lost 7; bases outside the gene matches: 8. This CDR3 region has 16 residues. CDR3 coding DNA: TGTGCCAGCAGCCAAGGGTTGCGGGGGGGCCGAAATGAGCAGTTCTTC. It codes for CASSQGLRGGRNEQFF.

This clonotype was counted many times. The genes are TRBV10-3 and TRBJ2-7; 7 nucleotides agree with TRBD1. Germline assignment: CDR1 ENHRY and CDR2 SYGVKD. The CDR3 consists of 15 residues. J was trimmed by 0 bases and V by 4 bases; bases with no gene match: 6. The CDR3 spells CAISGLQGPSYEQYF. The CDR3 bases are TGTGCCATCAGTGGGTTACAGGGGCCCTCCTACGAGCAGTACTTC.

This clonotype was observed a few times. DNA for the CDR3: TGTGCCAGCAGCTTAAGTTGGACAGATCATGGCTACACCTTC. Amino acid sequence: CASSLSWTDHGYTF. The chain uses TRBV13 and TRBJ1-2, with D perhaps matching TRBD1 (6 bases). This CDR3 is 14 amino acids long. The ends were cut back, 2 bases at V and 6 bases at J, with 13 bases in the middle. Germline-derived CDR1 and CDR2 are PRHDT and FYEKMQ (reference sequence).

V is TRBV16 and J is TRBJ1-1; no clear D gene. The germline V and J ends were trimmed by 0 bases and 6 bases, with 2 bases remaining between them. The CDR3 is 11 residues long. Per the germline V gene, CDR1 is KGHSY and CDR2 is FQNENV. The CDR3 DNA reads TGTGCCAGCAGCCAATCCTCTGAAGCTTTCTTT. This translates into CASSQSSEAFF.

This clonotype was picked up many times. The chain has TRBV14 and TRBJ2-7, with 9 bases matching TRBD1. The V gene end was trimmed by 0 bases and the J gene end by 2 bases; junction bases not matched to a gene: 11. Looked up from germline, CDR1 is SGHDN and CDR2 is FVKESK. The CDR3 contains 18 residues. The CDR3 sequence: CASSQDLHRDRATYEQYF. For the CDR3, the DNA is TGTGCCAGCAGCCAAGATCTTCACCGGGACAGGGCAACCTACGAGCAGTACTTC.